This TCR beta chain was observed in a study of OX40 agonist ivuxolimab in advanced cancers. Study-wide background: With ivuxolimab, an agonistic anti-OX40 (CD134) antibody, patients were treated. Intravenous ivuxolimab at 0.01 to 10 mg/kg was given to patients every 2 weeks. In three patients, partial responses were observed, one with hepatocellular carcinoma and two with cutaneous melanoma. Of the participants, under 50% had some prior anti-PD-1, anti-PD-L1 or anti-CTLA-4 therapy, which was allowed.

Assay used: immunoSEQ multiplex PCR; TCRdb lists only in-frame clones, some missing. Among roughly 96,000 clones listed, approximately 80% were seen once. The CDR3 has 14 residues. Germline CDR1 and CDR2: SGDLS and YYNGEE. J lost 6 bases, V lost 10 bases, and 9 bases had no gene match. This clone has just a few counts. The sample here was CD4+ or CD8+ T cells sorted from blood, taken in a trial of the OX40 agonist ivuxolimab. This sequence originates from an adult with an advanced solid tumor such as melanoma, head and neck, liver or kidney cancer. The chain combines TRBV9 with TRBJ2-1; 11 bases agree with TRBD2. CDR3 bases: TGTGCCTCCGCCCCGACTAGCGGGACCAATGAGCAGTTCTTC. Translating it yields CASAPTSGTNEQFF.